The rows below give T cell receptor beta chains drawn from one sample of a study of spatial heterogeneity in lung cancer. TCRdb itself ran the 5' RACE reads through MiXCR, one entry per CDR3 protein. The sample yields under 100,000 distinct CDR3 sequences, around 8.6% seen once. The sequencing here drew on PBMCs, taken at surgery. These receptors originate from a male donor with early-stage non-small cell lung cancer. Both conserved end residues are part of each CDR3. The D gene is left open where the match is weak. Clone size is given for some rows only: seen once, a few or many times, or a class if the clone is expanded.

- | - | TRBJ1-3 | TRBV12-3/TRBV12-4 | CASSPAGSGNTIYF | TGTGCCAGCAGCCCAGCAGGTTCTGGAAACACCATATATTTT
- | many | TRBJ1-3 | TRBV7-9 | CASSPGNTIYF | TGTGCCAGCAGCCCCGGAAACACCATATATTTT
- | few | TRBJ1-4 | TRBV5-1 | CASSSAGTLNEKLFF | TGCGCCAGCAGCTCCGCCGGGACACTTAATGAAAAACTGTTTTTT
- | many | TRBJ2-5 | TRBV11-2 | CASSFQLPETQYF | TGTGCCAGCAGCTTCCAACTACCGGAGACCCAGTACTTC
TRBD1 | many | TRBJ1-1 | TRBV20-1 | CSAKPGQGGEAFF | TGCAGTGCTAAACCCGGACAGGGGGGCGAAGCTTTCTTT
- | - | TRBJ2-7 | TRBV4-1 | CASSHVGRNSYEQYF | TGCGCCAGCAGCCACGTAGGGCGGAACTCCTACGAGCAGTACTTC
- | many | TRBJ2-5 | TRBV21-1 | CASSKAPGAGEETQYF | TGTGCCAGCAGCAAAGCGCCGGGGGCGGGCGAAGAGACCCAGTACTTC
- | - | TRBJ1-5 | TRBV2 | CASSGGEKSNQPQHF | TGTGCCAGCAGTGGAGGGGAAAAAAGCAATCAGCCCCAGCATTTT
- | - | TRBJ2-3 | TRBV4-2 | CASSQEGGADTQYF | TGTGCCAGCAGCCAAGAAGGGGGTGCAGATACGCAGTATTTT
- | - | TRBJ1-2 | TRBV12-3/TRBV12-4 | CASTPSGYGYTF | TGTGCCAGCACCCCCTCAGGGTATGGCTACACCTTC
- | few | TRBJ2-1 | TRBV20-1 | CSARDLQGTYNEQFF | TGCAGTGCTAGAGATCTGCAGGGAACCTACAATGAGCAGTTCTTC
TRBD2 | many | TRBJ2-1 | TRBV6-2/TRBV6-3 | CASSYRLAGDNEQFF | TGTGCCAGCAGTTACAGACTAGCGGGGGATAATGAGCAGTTCTTC
TRBD1 | - | TRBJ1-2 | TRBV28 | CASSKTGTGQNYGYTF | TGTGCCAGCAGCAAGACCGGGACAGGGCAAAACTATGGCTACACCTTC
TRBD1 | many | TRBJ2-7 | TRBV29-1 | CSVESRQGVGEQYF | TGCAGCGTTGAATCGAGACAGGGGGTCGGCGAGCAGTACTTC
- | - | TRBJ2-3 | TRBV5-1 | CASSPPAGSDTQYF | TGCGCCAGCAGCCCCCCCGCAGGATCAGATACGCAGTATTTT
- | - | TRBJ2-7 | TRBV2 | CASSEQGREYEQYF | TGTGCCAGCAGTGAACAGGGGCGAGAGTACGAGCAGTACTTC
- | few | TRBJ2-7 | TRBV6-6 | CASSYPLGAANSYEQYF | TGTGCCAGCAGTTACCCCTTAGGGGCGGCCAACTCCTACGAGCAGTACTTC
TRBD2 | - | TRBJ2-1 | TRBV5-4 | CASSNPQRELEQFF | TGTGCCAGCAGCAACCCCCAGCGGGAGCTTGAGCAGTTCTTC
- | - | TRBJ2-3 | TRBV12-3/TRBV12-4 | CASSFLGGDTQYF | TGTGCCAGCAGTTTCCTAGGTGGGGATACGCAGTATTTT
TRBD1 | few | TRBJ1-1 | TRBV7-2 | CASSNRGQGGTEAFF | TGTGCCAGCAGTAACCGGGGACAGGGGGGCACTGAAGCTTTCTTT
- | many | TRBJ1-5 | TRBV18 | CASSTGVRQPQHF | TGTGCCAGCTCGACGGGGGTCCGGCAGCCCCAGCATTTT
TRBD1 | - | TRBJ2-5 | TRBV10-3 | CAIRGTQGETQYF | TGTGCCATCAGGGGGACACAGGGGGAGACCCAGTACTTC
TRBD2 | few | TRBJ2-1 | TRBV7-9 | CASSLGPGTSGTNEQFF | TGTGCCAGCAGCTTAGGTCCCGGGACTAGCGGGACTAATGAGCAGTTCTTC
TRBD2 | many | TRBJ2-2 | TRBV28 | CASSVPTSGKTGELFF | TGTGCCAGCAGTGTACCGACTAGCGGAAAAACCGGGGAGCTGTTTTTT
TRBD1 | - | TRBJ2-7 | TRBV6-2/TRBV6-3 | CASSYPWTGGLGEQYF | TGTGCCAGCAGTTACCCCTGGACAGGGGGCTTAGGGGAGCAGTACTTC
TRBD1 | many | TRBJ2-1 | TRBV4-3 | CASSPDRSPYNEQFF | TGCGCCAGCAGCCCGGACAGGAGCCCCTACAATGAGCAGTTCTTC